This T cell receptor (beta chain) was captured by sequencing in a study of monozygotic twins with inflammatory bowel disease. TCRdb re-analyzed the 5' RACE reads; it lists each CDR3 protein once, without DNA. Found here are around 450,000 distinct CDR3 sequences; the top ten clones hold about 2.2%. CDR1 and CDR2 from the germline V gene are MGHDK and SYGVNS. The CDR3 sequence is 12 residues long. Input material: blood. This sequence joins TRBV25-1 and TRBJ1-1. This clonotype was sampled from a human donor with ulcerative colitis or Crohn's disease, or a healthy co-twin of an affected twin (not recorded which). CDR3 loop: CASSERNTEAFF.